This section outlines one T cell receptor (beta chain) sequence together with its context. Its antigen remains unidentified. The method was immunoSEQ multiplex PCR; TCRdb's version includes in-frame clones alone and lacks a portion of them. The table shows roughly 41,000 clones, with around 90% occurring only once. In every patient, relapse followed autologous stem cell transplantation, while exposure to brentuximab vedotin differed. Progressive disease, partial response or complete response was each patient's best response. This entry comes from a study of PD-1 blockade in classical Hodgkin lymphoma. Overall study findings and caveats: Exclusion removed patients who began nivolumab under 1 year after ASCT. It was CD4+ TCR diversity, not CD8+, that rose significantly by C4D1.

This CDR3 is 12 amino acids long. The germline V gene has CDR1 MNHEY and CDR2 SMNVEV (reference sequence). V was shortened by 3 bases and J by 5 bases, with 5 bases between the two germline ends. The chain combines TRBV27 with TRBJ2-4, with D uncertain. The specimen comprised peripheral blood mononuclear cells (PBMCs), sampled before the second cycle of nivolumab. The sequence was obtained from a human donor with classical Hodgkin lymphoma. CDR3 bases: TGTGCCAGCAGTTTTAACCAAAACATTCAGTACTTC. As protein: CASSFNQNIQYF.